Below, one TCR beta chain is given with its context. Its antigen is still unknown. Measured with immunoSEQ multiplex PCR; TCRdb has only the in-frame clones, and not every one. The sample includes over 30,000 clones, about 83% of them seen just once. This specimen belongs to a study of OX40 agonist ivuxolimab in advanced cancers. Study-level background: People who had prior anti-PD-1, anti-PD-L1 or anti-CTLA-4 therapy could take part, and around 40% had some. Study results and limitations: At 0.1 to 3.0 mg/kg, CD4+ and CD8+ blood T cells expanded clonally by week 6.

This specimen consisted of CD4+ or CD8+ T cells sorted from blood, obtained in a trial of the OX40 agonist ivuxolimab. This TCR was sampled from an adult with an advanced solid tumor such as melanoma, head and neck, liver or kidney cancer.

CDR3 nucleotides: TGCGCCAGCAGCCCGACGACAGATCAAGAGACCCAGTACTTC. It translates to CASSPTTDQETQYF. The chain is built from TRBV5-1 and TRBJ2-5; TRBD1 is a possible D gene (5 bases). Germline V gene data show CDR1 as SGHRS and CDR2 as YFSETQ. Deletions cut 4 bases from V and 2 bases from J, with 12 bases between. The CDR3 loop spans 14 amino acids.